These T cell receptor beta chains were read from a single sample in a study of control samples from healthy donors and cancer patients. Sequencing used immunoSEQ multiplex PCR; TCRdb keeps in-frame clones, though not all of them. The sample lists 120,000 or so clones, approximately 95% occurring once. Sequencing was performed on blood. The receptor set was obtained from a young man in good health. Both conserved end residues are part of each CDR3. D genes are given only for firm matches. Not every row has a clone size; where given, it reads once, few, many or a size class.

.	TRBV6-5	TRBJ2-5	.	TGTGCCAGCAGTTATTTGCGCGACCAGTACTTC	CASSYLRDQYF
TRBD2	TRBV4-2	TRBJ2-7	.	TGTGCCAGCAGCCAAGGACTAGCGGGGGGTTACGAGCAGTACTTC	CASSQGLAGGYEQYF
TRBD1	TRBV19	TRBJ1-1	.	TGTGCCAGTAGTATATGGGGGACAGGAAACACTGAAGCTTTCTTT	CASSIWGTGNTEAFF
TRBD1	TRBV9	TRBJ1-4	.	TGTGCCAGCAGCGAGGGACAGGGCTATGAAAAACTGTTTTTT	CASSEGQGYEKLFF
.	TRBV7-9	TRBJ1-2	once	TGTGCCAGCAGCTTAGCCCTCAGAGCTAACTATGGCTACACCTTC	CASSLALRANYGYTF
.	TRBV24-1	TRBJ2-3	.	TGTGCCACCAGTGATTTCTCCATTAGCGCATTAGATACGCAGTATTTT	CATSDFSISALDTQYF
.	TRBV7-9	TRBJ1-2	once	TGTGCCAGCAGCTTGGGACAAAACTATGGCTACACCTTC	CASSLGQNYGYTF
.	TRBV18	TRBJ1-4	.	TGTGCCAGCTCACCACAGGCAGCGTTTAATGAAAAACTGTTTTTT	CASSPQAAFNEKLFF
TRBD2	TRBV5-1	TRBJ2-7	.	TGCGCCAGCAGCTTGGCCCGGGGGGACGAGCAGTACTTC	CASSLARGDEQYF
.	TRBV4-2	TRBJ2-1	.	TGTGCCAGCAGCCAAGGGGAATACAGTCGGTACAATGAGCAGTTCTTC	CASSQGEYSRYNEQFF
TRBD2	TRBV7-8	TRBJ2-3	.	TGTGCCAGCAGCTTAACGGGTAGCGGGGGCACAGATACGCAGTATTTT	CASSLTGSGGTDTQYF
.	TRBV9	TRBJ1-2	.	TGTGCCAGCAGCGTAAGAGCTAACTATGGCTACACCTTC	CASSVRANYGYTF
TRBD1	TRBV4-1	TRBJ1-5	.	TGCGCCAGCAGCCAAGGCAGGTTTTCAGGGGGTCAGCCCCAGCATTTT	CASSQGRFSGGQPQHF
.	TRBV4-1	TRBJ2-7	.	TGCGCCAGCAGCCAAGATACGGGGGCCCCCTACGAGCAGTACTTC	CASSQDTGAPYEQYF
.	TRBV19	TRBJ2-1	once	TGTGCCAGTAGTATTCATGAGGGGGACTACAATGAGCAGTTCTTC	CASSIHEGDYNEQFF
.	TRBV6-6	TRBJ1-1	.	TGTGCCAGCAGTTCCCACGGACTCCCCGGGGACACTGAAGCTTTCTTT	CASSSHGLPGDTEAFF